The following is a T cell receptor beta chain sequence with its context. This CDR3 has 15 amino acids. Germline loops: CDR1 LNHNV, CDR2 YYDKDF (reference sequence). With 6 bases removed from V and 7 bases from J, the gap between germline ends came to 19 bases. Assay used: immunoSEQ multiplex PCR; TCRdb lists only in-frame clones, some missing. This table has 75,000 to 100,000 clones, about 86% appearing once. The sample belongs to a study of blood T cell repertoires in COVID-19. Study summary: Researchers got acute and convalescent COVID-19 samples from the United States, Italy and Spain.

The source material was peripheral blood. The chain carries TRBV15 and TRBJ2-1, with D possibly being TRBD2 (7 bases). The sequence was obtained from a woman older than 75 with acute or convalescent COVID-19. The CDR3 DNA sequence: TGTGCCACCAGTCCAGATAGGAGGGGGGGGAATGAGCAGTTCTTC. Encoded protein: CATSPDRRGGNEQFF. The full variable domain, in which reference TRBV15 and TRBJ2-1 provide the parts outside the CDR3, is DAMVIQNPRYQVTQFGKPVTLSCSQTLNHNVMYWYQQKSSQAPKLLFHYYDKDFNNEADTPDNFQSRRPNTSFCFLDIRSPGLGDTAMYLCATSPDRRGGNEQFFGPGTRLTVL.